This entry describes one TCR beta chain. No antigen is known for it. Both 60 Vbeta primers and 13 Jbeta primers went into the PCR. The table came from immunoSEQ multiplex PCR; TCRdb's copy has only in-frame clones and leaves some out. The sample carries about 160,000 clones, roughly four fifths recorded once. These data belong to a study of cytomegalovirus exposure and HLA in healthy donors. Study details: Assignment to the Caucasian-associated ancestry cluster applied to more than 75% of the 350 to 500 genotyped donors. Study-wide findings and caveats: The authors later linked a missense DCLRE1C variant to TCR beta V- and J-gene trimming. Across donors, presence/absence analyses took sequencing depth to be roughly uniform.

At the time of sampling, donors were nominally healthy, though unrecorded immune exposures were likely. The origin of this receptor is a woman in her forties or fifties in good health and CMV-seronegative. Sequenced material: PBMCs.

The CDR3 bases are TGTGCCAGCAGTACCCGTGGAGGCGAAAAACTGTTTTTT. Translation gives CASSTRGGEKLFF. This sequence joins TRBV6-5 and TRBJ1-4; D is undetermined. Germline V gene lookup returns CDR1 MNHEY and CDR2 SVGAGI. Trimming took 5 bases from V and 8 from J, leaving 12 bases between them. The length of the CDR3 is 13 residues.